Listed here is a single T cell receptor beta chain. Methods used by the authors: Amplification from reference gene primers served as the basis for estimated nucleated cell counts. Assay: immunoSEQ multiplex PCR; the TCRdb copy retains only in-frame clones and omits some. The DNA gave D and trimming, while V, J and clone size come from that table. This table has 100,000 or so clones, around four fifths appearing once. This sample was taken from a study of blood T cell repertoires in COVID-19. Looking at the study overall: Samples came from the United States, Italy and Spain, spanning acute and convalescent COVID-19.

Trimming at V came to 0 bases and at J to 3 bases, leaving 7 bases not matched to a gene. Germline V gene sequence: CDR1 SGHNT, CDR2 YYREEE (reference sequence). The CDR3 runs 16 residues. Sequences were obtained from peripheral blood. V usage is TRBV5-4 and J usage is TRBJ2-3; the match to TRBD1 covers 7 bases. The TCR comes from a human donor in a cohort sampled during active COVID-19. The CDR3 DNA is TGTGCCAGCAGCTTGGCAGGGACCAGGGGGACAGATACGCAGTATTTT. This codes for CASSLAGTRGTDTQYF.